What follows describes a single TCR beta chain. This clonotype was observed many times. Its antigen target is currently unknown. No base qualities exist here, and no much larger clone lies one base off it. The data originate from a study of regulatory T cells in long-lasting Graves disease (dated by TCRdb to the early 2020s). As for the study more broadly: Patients with newly diagnosed Graves' disease had been on antithyroid drugs for under 3 months. Persistent Graves' disease patients were compared with newly diagnosed Graves' disease patients by peripheral blood TCR sequencing and RNA sequencing. The study was conducted in China and was registered as a clinical trial. A total of approximately 35 samples underwent TCR sequencing: around 13 from persistent and some 20 from newly diagnosed Graves' disease patients. What the work shows at the level of the full study, not this receptor alone: Only the TCR beta chain was sequenced and analyzed. Lower TCR Shannon entropy and fewer highly expanded clones were observed in persistent Graves' disease patients than in newly diagnosed patients, which suggested clonal expansion. Persistent patients shared more public clonotypes among themselves (over 2,500) than newly diagnosed patients did (approximately 970). The authors acknowledged the small sample size as a limitation that may reduce accuracy. Only peripheral blood was studied, because thyroid tissue, the primary lesion, was inaccessible.

Preparation of the library involved multiplex PCR. Sequencing took place on an Illumina HiSeq 4000. CDR3 regions were amplified by Arm-PCR with iRepertoire HTBI primers to construct TCR beta libraries. Before sequencing, the PCR products underwent gel purification. In the authors' own workflow: Across samples, 60 to 75 TRBV and roughly 13 TRBJ segments were identified and used for gene usage analysis of CDR3 amino acid clonotypes. Filtered high-quality paired reads were merged into contigs using COPE and FqMerger. Contigs were aligned with BLAST to IMGT TRBV, TRBD and TRBJ reference genes, and CDR3 was defined per IMGT. Any clonotype with a frequency above 0.1% was classified as a highly expanded clone. Shannon entropy served as the measure of repertoire diversity, while the Gini coefficient captured V-J evenness. Clonotypes shared by more than one individual were considered public. The public reads were reanalyzed by TCRdb: fastp trimming at Q25, MiXCR alignment, in-frame beta chains only. Merged by CDR3 protein, the rows form single entries marked with the most common genes and DNA. The V and J calls here are based on TCRdb, not the publication. This sample comprises about 400,000 distinct CDR3 sequences, roughly a sixth of them detected only once. The ten biggest clones cover 22% of the sample.

The time point label, read with the paper, signifies: newly diagnosed GD, antithyroid drugs for less than 3 months. For both TCR sequencing and RNA sequencing, RNA was extracted from PBMCs using TRIzol. Graves' disease was diagnosed according to American Thyroid Association guidelines. Patients were recruited from an endocrinology department in Xi'an, China. From each patient, around 8.3 milliliters of peripheral blood was collected into an EDTA anticoagulant tube. Ficoll Paque Plus density gradient separation was used to isolate PBMCs, and no further T cell sorting was performed. RNA quality was checked with an Agilent 2100 Bioanalyzer and agarose gel, and concentration with a NanoDrop 2000. This specimen was peripheral blood mononuclear cells (PBMCs), taken at new diagnosis, from a patient treated with antithyroid drugs. This TCR was sampled from a female donor with Graves disease.

At the DNA level, the sequence is TGTGCCAGCAGTCCGCCGGAAGGGGATTACTATGGCTACACCTTC. Translated, it reads CASSPPEGDYYGYTF. The V and J genes are TRBV6-1 and TRBJ1-2, with a tentative D gene TRBD1 over 5 matching bases. Via the germline V gene, CDR1 is MNHNS and CDR2 SASEGT. The CDR3 contains 15 residues, cysteine and phenylalanine counted. The CDR3 DNA has 45 bases and is translated from base 1. V loses 5 bases of germline sequence and J loses 3 bases, and the interval between the two ends is 16 bases.